This T cell receptor (beta chain) emerged from a study of siplizumab effects on memory and regulatory T cells. Study-wide findings and caveats: Roughly 80-95% of dividing CD4+ or CD8+ clones were without an attributable naive or memory phenotype. The apparent diversity of naive T cells exceeded that of memory cells, and naive T cells seemed to make a major contribution to the alloresponse.

Unstimulated naive, memory, effector memory and TEMRA subsets underwent sequencing in three donor pairs. About this clone itself: Its antigen is as yet unknown.

Germline CDR1 and CDR2: SGHAT and FQNNGV. Trimming cost V 4 bases and J 7 bases; bases outside gene matches: 10. The CDR3 runs 16 residues. Sequencing used immunoSEQ multiplex PCR; TCRdb keeps in-frame clones, though not all of them. Of just over 50,000 clones listed, about 97% were seen once; the top ten hold around 0.64%. This chain connects TRBV11-2 to TRBJ2-2; 9 bases align to TRBD2. This receptor was taken from a human donor in good health. Sequenced sample: naive CD4+ T cells sorted from blood. The CDR3 DNA reads TGTGCCAGCAGCTCAAGAGCTAGCGGGACCATCGGGGAGCTGTTTTTT. Translating gives CASSSRASGTIGELFF.